The following is a T cell receptor beta chain sequence with its context. The V segment lost 5 bases and the J segment 6 bases; nucleotides outside the gene matches: 10. The CDR3 spans 15 residues. Per the germline V gene, CDR1 is SGHAT and CDR2 is FQNNGV. These data come from a study of blood T cell repertoires in COVID-19. In the study overall: From the United States, Italy and Spain came samples of acute and convalescent COVID-19. Nucleic acid was either cDNA or gDNA, and it came from T cells, B-cell-depleted T cells, or PBMCs.

As originally analysed: Amplification with reference gene primers provided the estimates of nucleated cell counts. Measured with immunoSEQ multiplex PCR; TCRdb has only the in-frame clones, and not every one. V, J and clone size derive from that table, while D and trimming were established from the DNA sequence. The data hold 80,000 to 100,000 clones, with around 85% observed a single time. This chain joins TRBV11-2 and TRBJ2-1; 7 positions match TRBD1. Input material: peripheral blood. The source of this sequence is a man aged 55 to 69 with acute or convalescent COVID-19. The CDR3: CASSIFKTGTNEQFF. The CDR3 DNA sequence: TGTGCCAGCAGCATATTTAAGACAGGGACCAATGAGCAGTTCTTC.